The present T cell receptor (beta chain) was sequenced within a study of shared clonotypes between healthy human individuals (dated by TCRdb to the early 2020s). Some background on the complete study: Three men and a couple of women, aged 18 to 49 years, made up the cohort. Per donor, three plates each were used for CD4 naive and CD4 memory, two for CD8 naive, and one for CD8 memory. To estimate repertoire size and how much clonotype sharing occurs between individuals, the study deeply sequenced the blood TCR repertoires of five or six healthy adults. Different laboratories and diverse techniques were used to prepare libraries and sequence TCR repertoires, to increase sequencing depth and limit assay-specific biases. Each donor's leukapheresis produced roughly between roughly 0.85 and 10 billion PBMCs.

With respect to this clone: Its specific antigen is unknown. No base qualities exist here, and no much larger clone lies one base off it. Other nucleotide sequences from this sample produce the same CDR3.

The donors were healthy, HIV-negative adults who had no recently reported acute infections or vaccinations. All donors were Caucasian adults living in Nashville, Tennessee, USA. CD4+ T cells were enriched through magnetic negative selection, after which naive cells were positively selected on CD45RA and the remaining negative fraction served as the memory subset. Blood was collected by leukapheresis, and PBMCs were isolated by Ficoll-Histopaque density gradient centrifugation and then cryopreserved in liquid nitrogen vapor phase. Purity and quantity of every magnetically sorted T cell population were checked by analytical flow cytometry. Each sorted fraction had its genomic DNA isolated and then quantified by UV absorbance on a Nanodrop 2000c. TCR CDR3 regions were amplified from genomic DNA by multiplex PCR using the deep immunoSEQ assay. Extracted genomic DNA from each cell subset was distributed evenly across all wells of several immunoSEQ 96-well plates, and each plate was treated as a replicate. For sorted subsets, 200 to 250 ng genomic DNA, equal to tens of thousands of T cell genomes, was loaded into each replicate PCR. The purified libraries were quantified using a Qubit 3.0 fluorometer, sized with a Bioanalyzer 2100, and then quantified again using the KAPA Library Quantification kit. Each immunoSEQ 96-well plate was sequenced on its own single-read 150-cycle Illumina NextSeq 550 flow cell. The paper's data handling went like this. Because only junctional sequences without quality scores were contained in the immunoSEQ output, filtering matching that applied to full-length reads could not be performed. To assign V/J genes and CDR3, sequences were annotated against IMGT germline references using PyIR, a Python wrapper for IgBLAST v1.9. Any read was removed if the V/J assignment was weak (E-value above 1e-6), the CDR3 was missing, or the read contained stop codons, out-of-frame junctions, or ambiguous translated residues. V3J clonotypes were defined by identical inferred V gene, J gene, and CDR3 amino acid sequence. Percentage overlap between repertoires was calculated by dividing the number of shared unique clonotypes by the size of the smaller repertoire. Repertoire richness was assessed with RTK rarefaction, the Chao1 estimator, and Recon v2.1 estimates of unobserved clonotypes. Generation probabilities for all TCRbeta clonotypes obtained by the gDNA method from a handful of donors were computed using OLGA. This immuneACCESS table, as held by TCRdb, lists in-frame sequences with V and J called but not all clones. Of the missing ones, under half trace to an unresolved V gene in checked studies; the others have no known cause. V and J calls and clone size are given by that table; D and trimming were obtained from the DNA. The sample data list about 2.3 million clones, and under 95% of these were observed just once. The ten largest clonotypes hold around 0.38% of the sample.

Taken from cysteine to phenylalanine, the CDR3 has 15 residues. The only DNA kept is the CDR3, 45 bases in frame from the first base. The germline V gene specifies KGHSH as CDR1 and LQKENI as CDR2. V trim: 3 bases; J trim: 3 bases; unmatched bases: 5. Points the paper makes about the study in general: Sampling was limited to blood, and TCR repertoires in tissue likely differ from TCR repertoires in blood. Larger estimated clonotype richness was generally found for naive subsets than for memory subsets. The genetic and exposure-history diversity represented was limited by the small number of donors. Rarefaction of sorted-subset datasets indicated incomplete sequencing despite the large sequencing depth. Across four donors, 5% to 6% of naive CD4, 3.5% of naive CD8, approximately 2.5% of memory CD4, and under 0.45% of memory CD8 clonotypes were shared. Pairwise subsampling led to the expectation that sequencing depth would affect the degree of clonotype sharing among donors. Compared with non-shared clonotypes, the clonotypes found in all four sorted-subset donors had higher generation probabilities.

The V and J segments used are TRBV18 and TRBJ1-2; 9 middle bases align to TRBD1. Sequenced input: naive CD4+ T cells from PBMCs. What the cell subset or site label conveys for this sample: CD45RA+ positively selected. The TCR was taken from a young man in good health. Some clones in this sample may be carry-over from other donors' samples. The CDR3 has the sequence CASSPTGDRDYGYTF. The DNA is as follows: TGTGCCAGCTCACCGACCGGGGACAGGGACTATGGCTACACCTTC.